The rows below give T cell receptor beta chains drawn from one sample of a study of shared clonotypes between healthy human individuals. TCRdb's copy holds only in-frame clones and misses some; the assay was immunoSEQ multiplex PCR. The data contain 300,000 or so clones, around 72% of them singletons. Sequenced sample: memory CD4+ T cells sorted from blood. The receptor set was obtained from a man aged 25-45 years in good health. Both conserved end residues are trimmed from each CDR3. Each record gives: V gene, J gene, D gene, CDR3 protein. A D gene is named only where the DNA matches it firmly.

V: TRBV2; J: TRBJ2-7; D: -; CDR3: ASSEETYEQY
V: TRBV9; J: TRBJ1-4; D: TRBD1; CDR3: ASSAQSGGGNEKLF
V: TRBV2; J: TRBJ1-1; D: -; CDR3: ASSTGTGTEAF
V: TRBV6-1; J: TRBJ1-1; D: -; CDR3: ASSFRTVNTEAF
V: TRBV5-6; J: TRBJ2-1; D: -; CDR3: ASSLGQIQF
V: TRBV5-1; J: TRBJ2-1; D: TRBD1; CDR3: ASSLQTGGNEQF
V: TRBV11-3; J: TRBJ2-5; D: TRBD2; CDR3: ASSLASGNQETQY
V: TRBV30; J: TRBJ2-2; D: TRBD1; CDR3: AWSVGTGTSLINTGELF
V: TRBV12-2; J: TRBJ2-7; D: -; CDR3: ASRLKGQLRESYEQY
V: TRBV5-6; J: TRBJ2-6; D: -; CDR3: ASSKGPNDSGANVLT
V: TRBV2; J: TRBJ1-5; D: TRBD1; CDR3: ASSPDRVGSNQPQH
V: TRBV14; J: TRBJ2-5; D: -; CDR3: ASSQRASYQETQY
V: TRBV29-1; J: TRBJ2-7; D: TRBD2; CDR3: SVSAGSSYEQY
V: TRBV6-5; J: TRBJ2-1; D: -; CDR3: ASNPTRPNNEQF
V: TRBV5-8; J: TRBJ2-5; D: -; CDR3: ASSLRVKETQY
V: TRBV7-7; J: TRBJ2-5; D: -; CDR3: ASSLERDKTQY
V: TRBV9; J: TRBJ2-3; D: -; CDR3: ASSVDAGHTDTQY
V: TRBV4-3; J: TRBJ1-3; D: -; CDR3: ASSWDRSGNTIY
V: TRBV5-1; J: TRBJ2-5; D: TRBD1; CDR3: ASSINRDRKETQY
V: TRBV19; J: TRBJ1-1; D: -; CDR3: ASSIDLGGRMNTEAF
V: TRBV27; J: TRBJ2-2; D: -; CDR3: ASSLRRVGGNGGELF
V: TRBV6-9; J: TRBJ1-2; D: -; CDR3: ASSRGSANYGYT
V: TRBV5-8; J: TRBJ1-5; D: -; CDR3: ASSLVVGVYSNQPQH
V: TRBV19; J: TRBJ1-2; D: TRBD1; CDR3: ASSTTGTGIYGYT
V: TRBV6-6; J: TRBJ1-5; D: -; CDR3: ASSYVGEPQH
V: TRBV7-3; J: TRBJ2-7; D: -; CDR3: ASSLRPDREQY
V: TRBV2; J: TRBJ2-2; D: TRBD2; CDR3: AIDGLAHTGELF
V: TRBV27; J: TRBJ1-4; D: TRBD1; CDR3: ASSLGQGASNEKLF
V: TRBV19; J: TRBJ1-5; D: -; CDR3: ASSTDQGIVNQPQH
V: TRBV6-6; J: TRBJ1-2; D: -; CDR3: ASRSNYGYT
V: TRBV27; J: TRBJ2-3; D: TRBD1; CDR3: ASSPLPGQGSDTQY
V: TRBV7-9; J: TRBJ2-2; D: TRBD1; CDR3: ASSLGDRRRGELF
V: TRBV9; J: TRBJ1-2; D: TRBD1; CDR3: ASSVGQGDGYT
V: TRBV19; J: TRBJ2-4; D: -; CDR3: ASSGSTGNIQY
V: TRBV5-3; J: TRBJ2-2; D: TRBD2; CDR3: ARSRPPPGLAGGNTGELF
V: TRBV11-2; J: TRBJ2-3; D: TRBD1; CDR3: ASSLDPPGGYTDTQY
V: TRBV2; J: TRBJ1-2; D: -; CDR3: ASSPVNGPYGYT
V: TRBV27; J: TRBJ1-5; D: -; CDR3: ASSSLQGASNQPQH
V: TRBV7-9; J: TRBJ2-7; D: TRBD2; CDR3: ASSPRAGLAYEQY
V: TRBV7-2; J: TRBJ2-7; D: TRBD1; CDR3: ASSLEAGGGHEQY